This T cell receptor beta chain was found in a study of T cell responses to AZD1222 COVID-19 vaccine. For the study at large: Combined were second doses at about 4 or about 12 weeks.

Here immunoSEQ multiplex PCR was the method, and the copy in TCRdb shows in-frame clones only, minus some. The profile shows roughly 150,000 clones, roughly 92% of them singletons. Study-wide findings and caveats: Donors skewed white British and female; clonal diversity was possibly underestimated. All repertoire sampling was performed exclusively after the peak T cell response.

CDR1 is MNHEY and CDR2 is SVGAGI in the germline V gene. Losses at the gene ends were 9 bases for V and 5 bases for J; bases not matched to a gene: 12. The CDR3 is 14 amino acids. With respect to this clone: As yet, its antigen is unknown.

The rearrangement joins TRBV6-5 to TRBJ1-1, with TRBD1 matching 7 bases. This sample comprised peripheral blood, obtained on day 0 of AZD1222 vaccination. This clonotype was sampled from an adult in good health. The CDR3 DNA is TGTGCCAGTTCTAATAGGGGGCAGCGTACTGAAGCTTTCTTT. Its translation: CASSNRGQRTEAFF.